The entry below describes one TCR beta chain. Its antigen remains undetermined. No quality values exist for individual bases; no much larger clone is one base distant. Library creation used the immunoSEQ multiplex PCR assay. TCRdb provides this immuneACCESS table in a form limited to in-frame rearrangements. Some clones are lacking; in checked studies, under half of them reflect an unresolved V gene, and why the rest are absent is not known. In all, the sample holds some 87,000 clones, and around 83% of those were seen once. The ten largest clones represent less than 15% of the sample. The data are from a study of radiotherapy plus CTLA-4 blockade in lung cancer (dated by TCRdb to the late 2010s). In terms of the full investigation: Objective responses were observed in 18% of enrolled patients, and disease control was achieved in approximately 30%. Broader findings and caveats from the paper: Early dynamic changes in blood T cell clones, together with increased serum interferon-beta after radiation, were reported as the strongest predictors of response. After treatment with radiotherapy and ipilimumab, TCR clones that originated in tumors expanded in peripheral blood.

The CDR3 has 16 amino acids, counting the end cysteine and phenylalanine. Of all the DNA, just the CDR3 is kept, 48 bases in frame from base 1. CDR1 and CDR2, looked up from the germline V gene (reference sequence), are LNHDA and SQIVND. V is shortened by 8 bases, J by 1 base, and the region joining them spans 18 bases. The study tested focal radiation therapy combined with CTLA-4 blockade (ipilimumab) in patients with chemo-refractory metastatic non-small-cell lung cancer. Source: peripheral blood, taken from a patient treated with radiotherapy plus ipilimumab. The rearranged segments are TRBV19 and TRBJ1-5, with TRBD1 perhaps the D gene, on 5 matching bases. This receptor was taken from a human donor with non-small cell lung cancer that progressed on radiotherapy plus ipilimumab. The CDR3 region reads CASRELGGSSNQPQHF. Here is the DNA: TGTGCCAGTCGCGAACTCGGGGGGAGCAGCAATCAGCCCCAGCATTTT.